These 10 T cell receptor beta chains came from one sample sequenced in a study of T-cell memory formation after mild COVID-19 (dated by TCRdb to the early 2020s). Libraries came from 5' RACE. The instrument given in TCRdb is Illumina NovaSeq 6000. TCRdb passed the public sequencing reads through fastp at Q25 and MiXCR, retaining productive beta sequences. Records with the same CDR3 protein are collapsed into one entry carrying the most frequent genes and DNA. Within this sample are roughly 620,000 distinct CDR3 sequences, with about a sixth of them counted one time only. In total, the top ten clones hold approximately 12% of the sample. Sequences were obtained from PBMCs or a T cell subset sorted from them (not recorded which). The receptors here all came from an adult woman who had mild COVID-19 (a few samples of this study predate the infection). The sample titles of this study are shuffled in the database, so cell type and time point are left out; the donor was told from shared clones.

The rearrangement uses TRBV7-6 and TRBJ2-5; D possibly corresponds to TRBD2 (6 bases). The CDR3 covers 14 residues. Germline V CDR1 and CDR2: SGHVS, FNYEAQ. Deletions cut 5 bases from V and 5 bases from J, with 15 bases between. In DNA, the CDR3 is TGTGCCAGCAGCAAGACTAGGGCCTATGAGACCCAGTACTTC. Translating gives CASSKTRAYETQYF.

The sample holds a few counts of this clonotype. This rearrangement joins TRBV15 to TRBJ2-1, with 8 bases matching TRBD1. J was trimmed by 6 bases and V by 0 bases; bases with no gene match: 4. The V gene's germline CDR1 is LNHNV and CDR2 YYDKDF (reference sequence). CDR3 size: 15 residues. CDR3 nucleotide sequence: TGTGCCACCAGCAGAGATCCGACAGGGGCCAATGAGCAGTTCTTC. Translated, it gives CATSRDPTGANEQFF.

There are many counts of this clonotype. The chain links TRBV6-5 to TRBJ1-2, with a tentative D call TRBD1 (5 bases). There are 18 residues in the CDR3. Germline V gives CDR1 MNHEY, CDR2 SVGAGI. Trimming cost V 0 bases and J 4 bases, with 21 bases left between them. CDR3 in amino acids: CASSYSRSQAGSIYGYTF. CDR3 coding DNA: TGTGCCAGCAGTTACTCGCGCTCCCAGGCAGGGTCGATCTATGGCTACACCTTC.

Many counts were recorded for this clonotype. The rearrangement links TRBV6-2 or TRBV6-3 to TRBJ2-7; TRBD1 matches at 8 bases. The CDR3 runs 15 residues. In germline, CDR1 is MNHEY, CDR2 SVGEGT. The trim removed 7 bases at V and 0 bases at J, leaving 8 bases unmatched. CDR3 sequence (DNA): TGTGCCAGCACCGTAGATGGGACAGGCTCCTACGAGCAGTACTTC. It yields the protein CASTVDGTGSYEQYF.

This clonotype turned up a few times. The V and J genes are TRBV7-9 and TRBJ2-5; a weak D match, TRBD1 (6 bases). Trimming took 6 bases from V and 1 from J, leaving 12 bases between them. The germline gives CDR1 SEHNR, CDR2 FQNEAQ (reference sequence). CDR3 length: 14 amino acids. The CDR3 loop reads CASSFTGIQETQYF. Written as DNA, the CDR3 is TGTGCCAGCAGTTTTACAGGGATCCAAGAGACCCAGTACTTC.

This clonotype has a handful of counts. The chain recombines TRBV13 with TRBJ2-7; 9 positions agree with TRBD1. V dropped 6 bases and J dropped 3; count of bases not matched to a gene: 12. This CDR3 spans 16 amino acids. Germline CDR1 is PRHDT and CDR2 is FYEKMQ (reference sequence). The CDR3 sequence is CASSFTGQGKFYEQYF. CDR3 DNA sequence: TGTGCCAGCAGTTTCACCGGACAGGGGAAATTCTACGAGCAGTACTTC.

J is TRBJ2-7 and V is TRBV6-2 or TRBV6-3; the match to TRBD1 covers 7 bases. V was clipped by 7 bases and J by 2 bases; unmatched bases: 8. Germline CDR1 is MNHEY and CDR2 is SVGEGT. The CDR3 totals 14 residues. The CDR3 sequence: CASNKGARAYEQYF. CDR3 nucleotides: TGTGCCAGCAATAAGGGGGCGAGGGCCTACGAGCAGTACTTC.

The chain uses TRBV4-3 and TRBJ2-7, with a tentative D call TRBD2 (6 bases). CDR1 LGHNA and CDR2 YSLEER come from the germline V gene. The CDR3 has 15 amino acids. With 3 bases removed from V and 2 bases from J, the gap between germline ends came to 14 bases. The CDR3 region has the DNA TGCGCCAGCAGCCAGCTACGGCGGGGCGCCTACGAGCAGTACTTC. This encodes CASSQLRRGAYEQYF.

This clonotype was counted at least ten times. This chain uses TRBV20-1 with TRBJ2-1; 9 bases are shared with TRBD1. The ends lost 5 bases at V and 7 bases at J; junction bases unmatched: 12. There are 15 residues in the CDR3. Germline CDR1 and CDR2: DFQATT and SNEGSKA (reference sequence). CDR3 DNA sequence: TGCAGTGCTGACTCCACCGGGACAGGGCTAAATGAGCAGTTCTTC. Residues: CSADSTGTGLNEQFF.

This clonotype has a handful of counts. The chain links TRBV18 to TRBJ2-3, with 11 bases that match TRBD1. J was trimmed by 2 bases and V by 5 bases; bases with no gene match: 0. The CDR3 has 14 residues. Germline lookup yields CDR1 KGHSH and CDR2 LQKENI. CDR3: CASSGQGATDTQYF. CDR3 coding DNA: TGTGCCAGCTCAGGACAGGGGGCCACAGATACGCAGTATTTT.